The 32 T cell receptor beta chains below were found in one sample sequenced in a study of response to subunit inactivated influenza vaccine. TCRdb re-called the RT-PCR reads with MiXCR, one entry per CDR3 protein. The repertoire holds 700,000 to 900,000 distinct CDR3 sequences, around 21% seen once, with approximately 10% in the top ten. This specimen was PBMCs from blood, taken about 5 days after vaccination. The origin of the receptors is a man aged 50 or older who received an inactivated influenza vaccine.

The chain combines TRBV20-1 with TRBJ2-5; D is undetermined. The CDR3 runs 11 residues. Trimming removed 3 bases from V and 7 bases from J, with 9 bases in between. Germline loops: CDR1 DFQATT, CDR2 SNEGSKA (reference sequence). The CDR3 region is CSASMWLTQYF. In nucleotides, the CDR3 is TGCAGTGCTAGCATGTGGCTGACCCAGTACTTC.

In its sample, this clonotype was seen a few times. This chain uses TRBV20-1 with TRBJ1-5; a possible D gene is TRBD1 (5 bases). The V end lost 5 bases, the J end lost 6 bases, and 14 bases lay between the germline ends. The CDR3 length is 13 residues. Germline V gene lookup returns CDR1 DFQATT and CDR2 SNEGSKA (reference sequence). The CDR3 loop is CSAGGALGQPQHF. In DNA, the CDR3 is TGCAGTGCTGGAGGGGCCCTTGGTCAGCCCCAGCATTTT.

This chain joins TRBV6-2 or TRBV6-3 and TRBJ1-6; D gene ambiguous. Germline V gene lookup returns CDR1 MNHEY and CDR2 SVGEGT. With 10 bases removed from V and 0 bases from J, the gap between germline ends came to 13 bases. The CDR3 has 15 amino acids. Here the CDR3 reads CATRRASSYNSPLHF. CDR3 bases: TGTGCCACCCGGCGGGCGAGCTCCTATAATTCACCCCTCCACTTT.

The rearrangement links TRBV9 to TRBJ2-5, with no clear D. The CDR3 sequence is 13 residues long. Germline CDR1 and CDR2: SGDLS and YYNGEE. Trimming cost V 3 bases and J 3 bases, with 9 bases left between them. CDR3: CASSGYGKETQYF. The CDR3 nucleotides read TGTGCCAGCAGCGGCTATGGGAAAGAGACCCAGTACTTC.

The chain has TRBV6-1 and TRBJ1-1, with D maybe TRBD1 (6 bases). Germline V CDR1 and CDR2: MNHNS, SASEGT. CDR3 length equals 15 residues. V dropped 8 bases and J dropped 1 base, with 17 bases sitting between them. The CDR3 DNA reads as TGTGCCAGCGGAAGAGACGGAGGGGGGAACACTGAAGCTTTCTTT. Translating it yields CASGRDGGGNTEAFF.

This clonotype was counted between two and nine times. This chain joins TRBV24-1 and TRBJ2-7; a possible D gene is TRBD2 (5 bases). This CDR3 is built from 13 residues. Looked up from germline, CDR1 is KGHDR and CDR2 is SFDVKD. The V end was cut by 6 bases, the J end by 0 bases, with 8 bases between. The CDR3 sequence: CATSRGNSYEQYF. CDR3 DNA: TGTGCCACCAGTCGGGGAAACTCCTACGAGCAGTACTTC.

The CDR3 nucleotides read TGTGCCAGCTCACCAGGAAGCGTCCACGAGCAGTACTTC. Translation: CASSPGSVHEQYF. The gene calls are TRBV18 and TRBJ2-7; unclear D gene. Trimming took 2 bases from V and 5 from J, leaving 10 bases between them. The CDR3 totals 13 residues. CDR1 and CDR2 (germline): KGHSH, LQKENI. The complete variable domain, with remaining parts taken from reference TRBV18 and TRBJ2-7, reads NAGVMQNPRHLVRRRGQEARLRCSPMKGHSHVYWYRQLPEEGLKFMVYLQKENIIDESGMPKERFSAEFPKEGPSILRIQQVVRGDSAAYFCASSPGSVHEQYFGPGTRLTVT.

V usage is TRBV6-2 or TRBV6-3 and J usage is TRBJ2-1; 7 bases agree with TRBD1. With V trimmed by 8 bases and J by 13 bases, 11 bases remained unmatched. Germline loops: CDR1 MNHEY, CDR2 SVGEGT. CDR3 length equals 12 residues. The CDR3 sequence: CASSDDGTEQFF. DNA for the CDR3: TGTGCCAGCTCCGACGACGGGACAGAACAGTTCTTC.

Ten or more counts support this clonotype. The CDR3 loop reads CATTEGNQPQHF. The CDR3 coding sequence is TGTGCCACTACCGAGGGGAATCAGCCCCAGCATTTT. The chain employs TRBV12-3 or TRBV12-4 and TRBJ1-5; a weak D match, TRBD1 (5 bases). The CDR3 has 12 amino acids. Trimming pared 10 bases from V and 4 bases from J, leaving 11 bases between.

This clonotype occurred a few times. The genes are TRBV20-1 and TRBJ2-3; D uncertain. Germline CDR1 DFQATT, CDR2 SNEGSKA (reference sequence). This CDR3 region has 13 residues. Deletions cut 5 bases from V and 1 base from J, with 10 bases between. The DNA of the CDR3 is TGCAGTGCTTATGGCGGACGCACAGATACGCAGTATTTT. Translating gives CSAYGGRTDTQYF.

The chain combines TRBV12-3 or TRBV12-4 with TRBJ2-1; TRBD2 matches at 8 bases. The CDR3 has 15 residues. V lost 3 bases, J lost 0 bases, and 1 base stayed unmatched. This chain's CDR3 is CASSFGGDSYNEQFF. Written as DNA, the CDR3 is TGTGCCAGCAGTTTCGGGGGGGACTCCTACAATGAGCAGTTCTTC.

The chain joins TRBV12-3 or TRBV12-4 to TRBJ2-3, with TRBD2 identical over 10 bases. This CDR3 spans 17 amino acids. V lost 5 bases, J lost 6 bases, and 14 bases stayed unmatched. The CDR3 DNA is TGTGCCAGCAGTCCCTCCCGCCTAGCGGGAGTAATCGATACGCAGTATTTT. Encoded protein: CASSPSRLAGVIDTQYF.

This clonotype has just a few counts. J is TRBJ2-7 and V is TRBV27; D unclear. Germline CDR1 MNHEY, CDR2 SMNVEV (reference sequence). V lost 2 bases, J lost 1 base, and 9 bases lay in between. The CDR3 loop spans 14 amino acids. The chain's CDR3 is CASSLEWTSYEQYF. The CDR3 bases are TGTGCCAGCAGTTTAGAGTGGACGTCCTACGAGCAGTACTTC.

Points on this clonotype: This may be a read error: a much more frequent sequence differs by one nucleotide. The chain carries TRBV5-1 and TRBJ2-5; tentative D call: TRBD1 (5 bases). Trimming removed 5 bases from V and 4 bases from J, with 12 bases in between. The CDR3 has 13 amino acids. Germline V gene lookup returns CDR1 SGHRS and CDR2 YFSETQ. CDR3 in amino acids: CASSRQSTETQYF. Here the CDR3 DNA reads TGCGCCAGCAGTAGACAGTCGACAGAGACCCAGTACTTC. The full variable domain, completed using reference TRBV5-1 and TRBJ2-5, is KAGVTQTPRYLIKTRGQQVTLSCSPISGHRSVSWYQQTPGQGLQFLFEYFSETQRNKGNFPGRFSGRQFSNSRSEMNVSTLELGDSALYLCASSRQSTETQYFGPGTRLLVL.

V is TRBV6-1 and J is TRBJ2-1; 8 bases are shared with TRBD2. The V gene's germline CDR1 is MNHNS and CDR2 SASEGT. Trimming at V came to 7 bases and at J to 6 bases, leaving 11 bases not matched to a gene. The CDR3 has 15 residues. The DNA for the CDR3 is TGTGCCAGCACCGCGATAGCGGGACTCACCAATGAGCAGTTCTTC. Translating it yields CASTAIAGLTNEQFF.

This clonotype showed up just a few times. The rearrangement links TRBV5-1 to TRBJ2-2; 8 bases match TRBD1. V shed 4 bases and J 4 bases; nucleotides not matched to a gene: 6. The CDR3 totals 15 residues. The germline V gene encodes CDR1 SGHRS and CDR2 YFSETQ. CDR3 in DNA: TGCGCCAGCAGCGGAGACAGGGGCGGCACCGGGGAGCTGTTTTTT. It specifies CASSGDRGGTGELFF.

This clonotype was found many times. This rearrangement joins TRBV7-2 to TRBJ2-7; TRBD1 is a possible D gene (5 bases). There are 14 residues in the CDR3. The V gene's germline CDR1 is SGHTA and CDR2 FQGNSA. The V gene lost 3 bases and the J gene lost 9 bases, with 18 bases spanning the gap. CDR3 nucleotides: TGTGCCAGCAGCTTGAACCAGGGAACCCCCTTGCAGTACTTC. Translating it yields CASSLNQGTPLQYF.

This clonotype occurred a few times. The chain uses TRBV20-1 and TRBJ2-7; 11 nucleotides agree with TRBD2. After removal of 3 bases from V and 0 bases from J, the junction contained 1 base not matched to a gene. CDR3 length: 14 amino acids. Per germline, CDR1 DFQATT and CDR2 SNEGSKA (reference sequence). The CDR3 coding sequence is TGCAGTGCTAGGACTAGCGGGACCTCCTACGAGCAGTACTTC. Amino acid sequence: CSARTSGTSYEQYF.

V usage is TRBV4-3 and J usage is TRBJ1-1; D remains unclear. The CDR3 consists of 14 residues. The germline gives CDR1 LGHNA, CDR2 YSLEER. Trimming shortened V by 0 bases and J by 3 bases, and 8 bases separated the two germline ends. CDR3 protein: CASSQDSAYTEAFF. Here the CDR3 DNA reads TGCGCCAGCAGCCAAGATTCGGCTTACACTGAAGCTTTCTTT.

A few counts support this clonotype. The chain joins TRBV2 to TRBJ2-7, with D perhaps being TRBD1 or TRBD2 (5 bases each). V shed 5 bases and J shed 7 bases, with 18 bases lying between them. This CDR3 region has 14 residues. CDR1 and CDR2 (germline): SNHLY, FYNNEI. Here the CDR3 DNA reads TGTGCCAGCAGTCCCGGGGCAACCTACGAGGAGCAGTACTTC. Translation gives CASSPGATYEEQYF.

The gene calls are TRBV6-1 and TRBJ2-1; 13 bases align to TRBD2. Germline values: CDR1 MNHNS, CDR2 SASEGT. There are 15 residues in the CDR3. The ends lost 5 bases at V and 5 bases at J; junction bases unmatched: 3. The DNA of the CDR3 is TGTGCCAGCAGTACGGGACTAGCGGGGCACAATGAGCAGTTCTTC. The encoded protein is CASSTGLAGHNEQFF.

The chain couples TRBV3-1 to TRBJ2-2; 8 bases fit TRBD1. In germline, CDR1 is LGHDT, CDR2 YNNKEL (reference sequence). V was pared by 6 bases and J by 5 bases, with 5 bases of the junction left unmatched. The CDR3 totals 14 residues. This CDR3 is CASRRQGRTGELFF. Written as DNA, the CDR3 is TGTGCCAGCAGACGACAGGGGCGAACCGGGGAGCTGTTTTTT.

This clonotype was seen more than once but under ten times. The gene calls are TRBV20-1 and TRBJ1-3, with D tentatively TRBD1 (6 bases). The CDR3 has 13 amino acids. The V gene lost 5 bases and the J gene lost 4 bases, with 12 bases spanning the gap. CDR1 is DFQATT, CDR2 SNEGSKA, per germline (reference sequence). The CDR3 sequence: CSARQVSGNTIYF. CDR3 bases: TGCAGTGCTCGACAGGTTTCAGGAAACACCATATATTTT.

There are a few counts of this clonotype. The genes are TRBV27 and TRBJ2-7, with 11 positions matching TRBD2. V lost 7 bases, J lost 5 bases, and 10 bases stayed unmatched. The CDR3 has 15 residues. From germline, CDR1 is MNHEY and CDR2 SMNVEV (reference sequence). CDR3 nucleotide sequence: TGTGCCAGCACCCTTAGCGGGAGGGCCTTGGACGAGCAGTACTTC. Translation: CASTLSGRALDEQYF.

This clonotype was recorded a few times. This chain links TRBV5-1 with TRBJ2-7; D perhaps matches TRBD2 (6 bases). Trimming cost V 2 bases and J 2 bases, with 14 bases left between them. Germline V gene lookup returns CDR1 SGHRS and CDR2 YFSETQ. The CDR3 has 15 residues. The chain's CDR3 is CASSLETGAPYEQYF. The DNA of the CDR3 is TGCGCCAGCAGCTTAGAAACGGGAGCCCCCTACGAGCAGTACTTC. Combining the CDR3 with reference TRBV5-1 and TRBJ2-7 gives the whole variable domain KAGVTQTPRYLIKTRGQQVTLSCSPISGHRSVSWYQQTPGQGLQFLFEYFSETQRNKGNFPGRFSGRQFSNSRSEMNVSTLELGDSALYLCASSLETGAPYEQYFGPGTRLTVT.

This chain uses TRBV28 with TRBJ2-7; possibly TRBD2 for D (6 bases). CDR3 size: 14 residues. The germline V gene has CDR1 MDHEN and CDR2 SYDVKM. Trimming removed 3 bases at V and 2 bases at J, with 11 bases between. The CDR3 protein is CASSFGGSAYEQYF. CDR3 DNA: TGTGCCAGCAGTTTCGGGGGTAGCGCCTACGAGCAGTACTTC. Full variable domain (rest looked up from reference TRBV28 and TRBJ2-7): DVKVTQSSRYLVKRTGEKVFLECVQDMDHENMFWYRQDPGLGLRLIYFSYDVKMKEKGDIPEGYSVSREKKERFSLILESASTNQTSMYLCASSFGGSAYEQYFGPGTRLTVT.

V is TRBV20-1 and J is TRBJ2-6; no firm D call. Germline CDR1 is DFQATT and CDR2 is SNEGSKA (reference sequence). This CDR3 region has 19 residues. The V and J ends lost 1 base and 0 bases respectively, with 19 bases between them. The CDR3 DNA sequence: TGCAGTGCTAGAGTTCCAAGACACTCCGCTTCCTCTGGGGCCAACGTCCTGACTTTC. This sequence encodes CSARVPRHSASSGANVLTF.

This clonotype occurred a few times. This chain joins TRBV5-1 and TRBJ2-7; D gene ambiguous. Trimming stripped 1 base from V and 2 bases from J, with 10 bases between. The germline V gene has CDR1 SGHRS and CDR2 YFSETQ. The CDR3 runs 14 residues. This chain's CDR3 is CASSLSVKTYEQYF. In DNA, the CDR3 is TGCGCCAGCAGCTTGTCGGTCAAGACCTACGAGCAGTACTTC.

This CDR3 reads CANMGGTGSPLHF. The DNA of the CDR3 is TGTGCCAACATGGGTGGAACTGGTTCACCCCTCCACTTT. This chain connects TRBV6-6 to TRBJ1-6; D gene ambiguous. The CDR3 has 13 amino acids. Germline CDR1 is MNHNY and CDR2 is SVGAGI (reference sequence). Deletions cut 10 bases from V and 9 bases from J, with 16 bases between.

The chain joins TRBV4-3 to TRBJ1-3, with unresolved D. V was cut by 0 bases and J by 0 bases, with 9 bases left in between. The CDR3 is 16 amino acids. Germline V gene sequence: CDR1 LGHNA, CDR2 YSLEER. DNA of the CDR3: TGCGCCAGCAGCCAAGATCCATGGACCTCTGGAAACACCATATATTTT. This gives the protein CASSQDPWTSGNTIYF.

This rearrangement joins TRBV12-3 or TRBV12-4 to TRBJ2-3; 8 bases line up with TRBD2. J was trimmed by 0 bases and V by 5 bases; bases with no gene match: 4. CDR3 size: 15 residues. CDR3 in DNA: TGTGCCAGCAGTGTGAGCGGGAGTAGCACAGATACGCAGTATTTT. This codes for CASSVSGSSTDTQYF.

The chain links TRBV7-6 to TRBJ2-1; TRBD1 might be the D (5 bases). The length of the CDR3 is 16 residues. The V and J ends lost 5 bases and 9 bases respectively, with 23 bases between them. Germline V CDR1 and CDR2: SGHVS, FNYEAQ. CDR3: CASSRKETPIGAEQFF. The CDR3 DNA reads TGTGCCAGCAGCCGTAAGGAAACCCCCATTGGGGCTGAGCAGTTCTTC. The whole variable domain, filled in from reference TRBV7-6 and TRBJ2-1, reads GAGVSQSPRYKVTKRGQDVALRCDPISGHVSLYWYRQALGQGPEFLTYFNYEAQQDKSGLPNDRFSAERPEGSISTLTIQRTEQRDSAMYRCASSRKETPIGAEQFFGPGTRLTVL.